This TCR beta chain was sequenced for a study of T cell responses to AZD1222 COVID-19 vaccine. Findings and caveats of the study: Without day 14 samples, only post-peak T cell repertoires were studied.

The method was immunoSEQ multiplex PCR; TCRdb's version includes in-frame clones alone and lacks a portion of them. The sample contains 150,000 to 200,000 clones, roughly 87% of which appear only once. About this clone itself: The antigen is undetermined.

This CDR3 comprises 15 residues. The V end was cut by 0 bases, the J end by 10 bases, with 18 bases between. Germline values: CDR1 LGHNT, CDR2 FRNRAP. This sequence joins TRBV12-5 and TRBJ1-2; D unresolved. This receptor was identified in an adult in good health. The source was peripheral blood, collected on day 0 of AZD1222 vaccination. In DNA, the CDR3 is TGTGCTAGTGGTTTGGTACTCGACGGCGAGTGGCACTACACCTTC. This gives the protein CASGLVLDGEWHYTF. The variable domain in full, with the rest retrieved from reference TRBV12-5 and TRBJ1-2, is DARVTQTPRHKVTEMGQEVTMRCQPILGHNTVFWYRQTMMQGLELLAYFRNRAPLDDSGMPKDRFSAEMPDATLATLKIQPSEPRDSAVYFCASGLVLDGEWHYTFGSGTRLTVV.